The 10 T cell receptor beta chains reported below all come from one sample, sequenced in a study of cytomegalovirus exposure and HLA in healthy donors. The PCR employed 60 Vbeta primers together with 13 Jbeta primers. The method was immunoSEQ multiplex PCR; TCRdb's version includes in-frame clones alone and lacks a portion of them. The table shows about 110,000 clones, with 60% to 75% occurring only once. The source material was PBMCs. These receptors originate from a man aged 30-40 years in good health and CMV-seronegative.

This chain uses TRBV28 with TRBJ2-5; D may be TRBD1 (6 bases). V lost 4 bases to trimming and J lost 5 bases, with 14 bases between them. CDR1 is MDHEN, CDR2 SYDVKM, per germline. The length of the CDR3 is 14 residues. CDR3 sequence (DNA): TGTGCCAGCAGTTCCAATTGGGGGCCGGAGACCCAGTACTTC. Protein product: CASSSNWGPETQYF. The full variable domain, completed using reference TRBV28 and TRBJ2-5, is DVKVTQSSRYLVKRTGEKVFLECVQDMDHENMFWYRQDPGLGLRLIYFSYDVKMKEKGDIPEGYSVSREKKERFSLILESASTNQTSMYLCASSSNWGPETQYFGPGTRLLVL.

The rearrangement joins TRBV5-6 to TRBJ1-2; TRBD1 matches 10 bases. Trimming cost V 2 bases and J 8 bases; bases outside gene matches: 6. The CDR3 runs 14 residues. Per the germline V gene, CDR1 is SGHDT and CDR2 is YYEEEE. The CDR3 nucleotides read TGTGCCAGCAGCTTCCCGACAGGGGGCATGGGCTACACCTTC. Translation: CASSFPTGGMGYTF.

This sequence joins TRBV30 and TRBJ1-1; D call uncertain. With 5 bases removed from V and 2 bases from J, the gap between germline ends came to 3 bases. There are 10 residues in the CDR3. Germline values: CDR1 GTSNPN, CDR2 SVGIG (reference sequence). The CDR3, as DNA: TGTGCCTGGGGCAACACTGAAGCTTTCTTT. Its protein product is CAWGNTEAFF.

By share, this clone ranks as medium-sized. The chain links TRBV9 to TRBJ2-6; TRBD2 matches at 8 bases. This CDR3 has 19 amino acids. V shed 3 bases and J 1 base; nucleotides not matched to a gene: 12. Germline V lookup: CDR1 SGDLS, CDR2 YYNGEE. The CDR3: CASSARGGGMGSGANVLTF. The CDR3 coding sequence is TGTGCCAGCAGCGCCCGGGGGGGCGGGATGGGATCTGGGGCCAACGTCCTGACTTTC.

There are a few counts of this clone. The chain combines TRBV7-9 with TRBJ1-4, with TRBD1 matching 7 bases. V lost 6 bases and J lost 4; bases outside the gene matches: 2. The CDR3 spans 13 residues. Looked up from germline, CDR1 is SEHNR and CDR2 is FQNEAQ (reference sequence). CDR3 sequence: CASSGQVNEKLFF. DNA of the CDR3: TGTGCCAGCAGTGGACAGGTTAATGAAAAACTGTTTTTT.

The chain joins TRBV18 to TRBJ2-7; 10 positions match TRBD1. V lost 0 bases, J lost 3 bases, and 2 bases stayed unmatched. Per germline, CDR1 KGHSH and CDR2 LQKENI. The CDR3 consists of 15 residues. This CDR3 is CASSPPRDRGYEQYF. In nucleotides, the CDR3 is TGTGCCAGCTCACCACCGCGGGACAGGGGCTACGAGCAGTACTTC.

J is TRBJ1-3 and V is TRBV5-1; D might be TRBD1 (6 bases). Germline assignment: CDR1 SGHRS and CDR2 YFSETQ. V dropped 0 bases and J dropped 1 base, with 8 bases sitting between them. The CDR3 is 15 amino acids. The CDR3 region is CASSLEGGSGNTIYF. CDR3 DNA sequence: TGCGCCAGCAGCTTGGAGGGGGGGTCTGGAAACACCATATATTTT. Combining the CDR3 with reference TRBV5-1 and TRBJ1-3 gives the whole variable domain KAGVTQTPRYLIKTRGQQVTLSCSPISGHRSVSWYQQTPGQGLQFLFEYFSETQRNKGNFPGRFSGRQFSNSRSEMNVSTLELGDSALYLCASSLEGGSGNTIYFGEGSWLTVV.

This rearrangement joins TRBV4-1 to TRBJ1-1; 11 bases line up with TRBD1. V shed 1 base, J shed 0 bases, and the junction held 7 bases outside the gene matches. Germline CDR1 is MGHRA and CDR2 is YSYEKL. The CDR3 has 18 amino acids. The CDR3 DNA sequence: TGCGCCAGCAGCCAAGTTGGACAGGGGGCGGTTTTGAACACTGAAGCTTTCTTT. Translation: CASSQVGQGAVLNTEAFF.

This chain's CDR3 is CASTLRSGTDTQYF. The CDR3 DNA follows: TGTGCCAGCACCCTGCGTTCGGGCACAGATACGCAGTATTTT. This chain links TRBV2 with TRBJ2-3; D unresolved. Per germline, CDR1 SNHLY and CDR2 FYNNEI. Trimming took off 7 bases at V and 1 base at J, with 12 bases between the two ends. The CDR3 is 14 amino acids.

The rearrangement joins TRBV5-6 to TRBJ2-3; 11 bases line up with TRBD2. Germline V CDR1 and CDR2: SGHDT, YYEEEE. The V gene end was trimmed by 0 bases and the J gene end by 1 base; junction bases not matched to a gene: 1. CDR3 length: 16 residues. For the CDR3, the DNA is TGTGCCAGCAGCTTGGAGGGACTAGCGGGCACAGATACGCAGTATTTT. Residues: CASSLEGLAGTDTQYF.